The 31 T cell receptor beta chains presented below share a single source sample, sequenced in a study of beta chain features in type 1 diabetes. General study findings and limits: For Type 1 diabetes patients, all four CD4+ subsets carried TCRB CDR3s that were moderately but significantly shorter.

Their cognate antigens are unknown. The investigators reverse transcribed all of the isolated RNA, so they sequenced expressed TCRB transcripts. Generated by immunoSEQ multiplex PCR, the TCRdb table keeps only in-frame clones and is missing some. The table shows roughly 730,000 clones, with about an eighth occurring only once. The material sequenced was naive CD4+ T cells from blood. These receptor sequences come from a man in his late teens or twenties with type 1 diabetes.

This clone was seen more than once but under ten times. The CDR3 spells CATSLGTGLVGYTF. Written as DNA, the CDR3 is TGTGCCACCTCGCTGGGGACAGGGCTTGTTGGCTACACCTTC. The chain is built from TRBV7-9 and TRBJ1-2; 9 positions match TRBD1. Per the germline V gene, CDR1 is SEHNR and CDR2 is FQNEAQ (reference sequence). This CDR3 contains 14 residues. V gave up 10 bases and J gave up 7 bases; unmatched junction bases: 13.

The rearrangement links TRBV10-1 to TRBJ2-7, with TRBD1 identical over 7 bases. Germline CDR1 WNHNN, CDR2 SYGVQD (reference sequence). The CDR3 runs 14 residues. The junction had 2 bases not matched to a gene; V was cut back by 0 bases and J by 3 bases. The CDR3 coding sequence is TGCGCCAGCAGTGAGTCGGGACAGCGCTACGAGCAGTACTTC. Translating gives CASSESGQRYEQYF.

This chain uses TRBV15 with TRBJ1-2; 10 positions match TRBD1. CDR3 length: 14 amino acids. Germline CDR1 and CDR2: LNHNV and YYDKDF (reference sequence). J gave up 8 bases and V 3 bases, and 6 bases lay outside the gene matches. The CDR3: CATSSGQGESGYTF. The DNA for the CDR3 is TGTGCCACCAGCAGTGGACAGGGGGAGAGCGGCTACACCTTC.

The V call is TRBV5-1, the J call TRBJ2-5, with 9 bases identical to TRBD1. Trimming cost V 6 bases and J 5 bases; bases outside gene matches: 11. Looked up from germline, CDR1 is SGHRS and CDR2 is YFSETQ. The CDR3 has 15 residues. CDR3 nucleotides: TGCGCCAGCACTTCCGGGACAGGGAACATGGAGACCCAGTACTTC. Translation: CASTSGTGNMETQYF.

This clone was seen a handful of times. Other DNA sequences in this specimen translate into the identical CDR3. The V gene is TRBV13, the J gene TRBJ2-7; TRBD1 agrees at 9 bases. Germline V gene sequence: CDR1 PRHDT, CDR2 FYEKMQ (reference sequence). CDR3 length: 13 amino acids. With V trimmed by 5 bases and J by 6 bases, 5 bases remained unmatched. The CDR3: CASSRGQGGEQYF. CDR3 nucleotides: TGTGCCAGCAGCCGGGGACAGGGCGGCGAGCAGTACTTC.

The V and J genes are TRBV15 and TRBJ1-4, with TRBD1 matching 8 bases. The CDR3 covers 16 residues. Losses at the gene ends were 5 bases for V and 4 bases for J; bases not matched to a gene: 9. Germline assignment: CDR1 LNHNV and CDR2 YYDKDF (reference sequence). For the CDR3, the DNA is TGTGCCACCAGCTCTCGTCAGGGGGCCCGTAATGAAAAACTGTTTTTT. Its translation: CATSSRQGARNEKLFF.

This clone has just a few counts. This chain joins TRBV11-1 and TRBJ1-2; D is perhaps TRBD1 (6 bases). Germline assignment: CDR1 SGHAT and CDR2 FQDESV (reference sequence). The CDR3 contains 13 residues. The ends were cut back, 3 bases at V and 8 bases at J, with 13 bases in the middle. DNA for the CDR3: TGTGCCAGCAGCTTTGCTGGACAGACCGGCTACACCTTC. It codes for CASSFAGQTGYTF.

This chain uses TRBV2 with TRBJ1-1; 9 bases align to TRBD1. The CDR3 extends over 14 amino acids. CDR1 is SNHLY and CDR2 is FYNNEI in the germline V gene. V gave up 6 bases and J gave up 6 bases; unmatched junction bases: 8. The chain's CDR3 is CASRNWDRVAEAFF. The DNA of the CDR3 is TGTGCCAGCAGGAATTGGGACAGGGTCGCTGAAGCTTTCTTT.

V gene TRBV9 combines with J gene TRBJ2-7, with D uncertain. CDR3 length: 16 residues. The germline V gene has CDR1 SGDLS and CDR2 YYNGEE. Trimming stripped 0 bases from V and 6 bases from J, with 19 bases between. CDR3 loop: CASSVAPSPGNSEQYF. Here the CDR3 DNA reads TGTGCCAGCAGCGTAGCTCCAAGTCCCGGCAACAGCGAGCAGTACTTC.

V gene TRBV7-9 combines with J gene TRBJ2-5; possible D gene TRBD1, 6 bases. CDR3 length equals 17 residues. V lost 1 base and J lost 2, with 17 bases in between. Germline V CDR1 and CDR2: SEHNR, FQNEAQ (reference sequence). The CDR3 bases are TGTGCCAGCAGCTTAGAAAACAGGGTGGGTCGGCAAGAGACCCAGTACTTC. Amino acid sequence: CASSLENRVGRQETQYF.

The sample holds a few counts of this clone. The rearrangement joins TRBV11-2 to TRBJ2-1; a weak D match, TRBD1 (5 bases). V gave up 1 base and J gave up 3 bases, with 10 bases separating them. The germline V gene encodes CDR1 SGHAT and CDR2 FQNNGV. The CDR3 extends over 15 amino acids. The CDR3 protein is CASSLGQSHYNEQFF. The CDR3 bases are TGTGCCAGCAGCTTAGGACAGAGTCACTACAATGAGCAGTTCTTC. The full variable domain, in which reference TRBV11-2 and TRBJ2-1 provide the parts outside the CDR3, is EAGVAQSPRYKIIEKRQSVAFWCNPISGHATLYWYQQILGQGPKLLIQFQNNGVVDDSQLPKDRFSAERLKGVDSTLKIQPAKLEDSAVYLCASSLGQSHYNEQFFGPGTRLTVL.

This clone was recorded a few times. The gene calls are TRBV30 and TRBJ1-4; 7 bases are a match to TRBD1. The CDR3 length is 18 residues. J lost 0 bases, V lost 0 bases, and 10 bases had no gene match. Germline values: CDR1 GTSNPN, CDR2 SVGIG (reference sequence). CDR3 protein: CAWSVGMTGHPTNEKLFF. The DNA for the CDR3 is TGTGCCTGGAGTGTGGGAATGACAGGGCACCCAACTAATGAAAAACTGTTTTTT.

This clone came up a few times. This chain connects TRBV18 to TRBJ1-4; D is unclear. Trimming cost V 3 bases and J 8 bases, with 22 bases left between them. CDR3 length equals 17 residues. Looked up from germline, CDR1 is KGHSH and CDR2 is LQKENI. The CDR3 is CASSPDPWEQRKEKLFF. DNA for the CDR3: TGTGCCAGCTCACCGGACCCCTGGGAGCAACGGAAGGAAAAACTGTTTTTT.

CDR3 in DNA: TGTGCCAGCAGCCTCCGGGACTATAATTCACCCCTCCACTTT. It yields the protein CASSLRDYNSPLHF. The chain combines TRBV27 with TRBJ1-6; no reliable D call. Deletions cut 6 bases from V and 3 bases from J, with 9 bases between. CDR1 and CDR2 (germline): MNHEY, SMNVEV (reference sequence). This CDR3 spans 14 amino acids.

This clone was picked up a small number of times. The CDR3, as DNA: TGTGCCAGCAGTGAAGGAGGAAGACAGGGGGCTTACGAGCAGTACTTC. The encoded protein is CASSEGGRQGAYEQYF. The chain couples TRBV6-1 to TRBJ2-7; 10 bases are shared with TRBD1. The trim removed 1 base at V and 4 bases at J, leaving 7 bases unmatched. The CDR3 is made up of 16 amino acids. CDR1 and CDR2 from the germline V gene are MNHNS and SASEGT.

The V and J genes are TRBV7-9 and TRBJ1-6, with TRBD1 as a possible D gene (6 bases). V lost 5 bases, J lost 8 bases, and 19 bases lay in between. The germline V gene has CDR1 SEHNR and CDR2 FQNEAQ (reference sequence). CDR3 size: 16 residues. CDR3: CASSPQPQGNHSPLHF. CDR3 sequence (DNA): TGTGCCAGCAGCCCGCAACCCCAGGGGAATCATTCACCCCTCCACTTT.

The rearrangement links TRBV7-9 to TRBJ2-5, with D hard to call. Trimming cost V 1 base and J 5 bases, with 5 bases left between them. In germline, CDR1 is SEHNR, CDR2 FQNEAQ (reference sequence). This CDR3 has 12 residues. CDR3 in amino acids: CASSLVFETQYF. The CDR3 region has the DNA TGTGCCAGCAGCTTAGTGTTTGAGACCCAGTACTTC.

This clone was seen a few times. This sequence joins TRBV9 and TRBJ2-1; unclear D gene. The CDR3 has 15 amino acids. From germline, CDR1 is SGDLS and CDR2 YYNGEE. V was cut by 4 bases and J by 0 bases, with 11 bases left in between. The CDR3 bases are TGTGCCAGCAGCCCCTCCACCATCTCCTACAATGAGCAGTTCTTC. Amino acids: CASSPSTISYNEQFF.

This clone was observed a handful of times. V usage is TRBV27 and J usage is TRBJ2-7; weak D call: TRBD2 (5 bases). V lost 3 bases and J lost 7, with 19 bases in between. The germline V gene encodes CDR1 MNHEY and CDR2 SMNVEV (reference sequence). The CDR3 runs 15 residues. CDR3 sequence reads: CASSFRAGRPQEQYF. CDR3 sequence (DNA): TGTGCCAGCAGTTTCCGCGCGGGCAGGCCACAGGAGCAGTACTTC.

Notes on this clone: The same CDR3 arises from other DNA sequences in this sample as well. V gene TRBV5-1 combines with J gene TRBJ2-1, with D hard to call. The CDR3 totals 13 residues. Per the germline V gene, CDR1 is SGHRS and CDR2 is YFSETQ. V was shortened by 0 bases and J by 6 bases, with 7 bases between the two germline ends. The DNA for the CDR3 is TGCGCCAGCAGCTTGGGCCAGCCCAATGAGCAGTTCTTC. It encodes CASSLGQPNEQFF.

The chain uses TRBV4-1 and TRBJ2-7, with unresolved D. This CDR3 has 15 amino acids. From germline, CDR1 is MGHRA and CDR2 YSYEKL. V shed 4 bases and J shed 6 bases, with 19 bases lying between them. The CDR3 loop is CASSPSSRWSGEQYF. CDR3 DNA sequence: TGCGCCAGCAGCCCGTCTTCAAGGTGGTCCGGCGAGCAGTACTTC.

The chain couples TRBV6-1 to TRBJ2-1; D possibly corresponds to TRBD2 (5 bases). The CDR3 is 16 residues long. V dropped 3 bases and J dropped 2 bases, with 14 bases sitting between them. Germline CDR1 reads MNHNS; CDR2 reads SASEGT. This CDR3 reads CASSDGGRFPYNEQFF. In DNA form, the CDR3 reads TGTGCCAGCAGTGATGGAGGCAGGTTCCCCTACAATGAGCAGTTCTTC.

CDR3 protein: CASSTSTGGNQPQHF. The CDR3 bases are TGTGCCAGTAGTACATCGACAGGGGGCAATCAGCCCCAGCATTTT. The chain has TRBV19 and TRBJ1-5; TRBD1 matches 8 bases. J gave up 2 bases and V 4 bases, and 4 bases lay outside the gene matches. Germline V gives CDR1 LNHDA, CDR2 SQIVND (reference sequence). The CDR3 consists of 15 residues.

As to this clone: Other nucleotide sequences from this sample produce the same CDR3. The chain has TRBV10-3 and TRBJ2-5, with TRBD1 as a possible D gene (6 bases). There are 12 residues in the CDR3. Deletions cut 6 bases from V and 1 base from J, with 6 bases between. Germline V gives CDR1 ENHRY, CDR2 SYGVKD. The CDR3 DNA sequence: TGTGCCATCAGGGGGGCCCAAGAGACCCAGTACTTC. It is translated as CAIRGAQETQYF.

The chain links TRBV2 to TRBJ2-2; TRBD2 might be the D (5 bases). The CDR3 consists of 13 residues. Germline V gene data show CDR1 as SNHLY and CDR2 as FYNNEI. V shed 3 bases and J shed 5 bases, with 7 bases lying between them. The CDR3 DNA is TGTGCCAGCAGTGAGAGGGTGACCGGGGAGCTGTTTTTT. This translates into CASSERVTGELFF.

The gene calls are TRBV29-1 and TRBJ1-4; TRBD1 matches 8 bases. Germline CDR1 SQVTM, CDR2 ANQGSEA. The CDR3 is made up of 14 amino acids. V trimming: 5 bases; J trimming: 7 bases; junction bases outside the gene matches: 9. In DNA, the CDR3 is TGCAGCGTTAACGGACAGGGAAAAGGTGAAAAACTGTTTTTT. Its protein product is CSVNGQGKGEKLFF.

This chain joins TRBV27 and TRBJ2-3; 11 bases agree with TRBD2. Germline V gives CDR1 MNHEY, CDR2 SMNVEV (reference sequence). The J segment lost 2 bases and the V segment lost 5 bases, leaving 9 bases of the junction unmatched. This CDR3 is 17 amino acids long. CDR3 DNA: TGTGCCAGCAGTCCTGGGACTAGCGGAACATTCACAGATACGCAGTATTTT. It is translated as CASSPGTSGTFTDTQYF.

This clone has only a few counts. This chain uses TRBV9 with TRBJ2-1; no firm D call. The length of the CDR3 is 12 residues. CDR1 is SGDLS and CDR2 is YYNGEE in the germline V gene. Trimming pared 4 bases from V and 9 bases from J, leaving 11 bases between. The CDR3 spells CASSPNWGEQFF. Here the CDR3 DNA reads TGTGCCAGCAGCCCCAATTGGGGTGAGCAGTTCTTC.

The J gene is TRBJ2-1, the V gene TRBV13, with a tentative D call TRBD2 (6 bases). Germline V gene lookup returns CDR1 PRHDT and CDR2 FYEKMQ (reference sequence). Trimming left V 0 bases short and J 0 bases short, with 12 bases between. This CDR3 comprises 17 residues. The CDR3 reads CASSLGLGRSSYNEQFF. The CDR3 region has the DNA TGTGCCAGCAGCTTAGGCCTGGGGAGGAGCTCCTACAATGAGCAGTTCTTC.

The rearrangement uses TRBV2 and TRBJ1-5; D unclear. Per the germline V gene, CDR1 is SNHLY and CDR2 is FYNNEI. Trimming stripped 2 bases from V and 1 base from J, with 9 bases between. This CDR3 has 15 amino acids. The CDR3 reads CASSESLGSNQPQHF. In nucleotides, the CDR3 is TGTGCCAGCAGTGAAAGTTTGGGGAGCAATCAGCCCCAGCATTTT.

The chain employs TRBV7-6 and TRBJ1-4; 7 bases line up with TRBD1. The germline V gene encodes CDR1 SGHVS and CDR2 FNYEAQ. V lost 1 base to trimming and J lost 3 bases; unmatched junction nucleotides: 2. CDR3 size: 15 residues. CDR3 protein: CASSLGQGANEKLFF. The CDR3 DNA follows: TGTGCCAGCAGCTTAGGGCAGGGGGCTAATGAAAAACTGTTTTTT.